The clone carrying this T cell receptor (beta chain) was found once. The antigen remains unidentified. The source of the sample is a study of a mutant IDH1 vaccine in newly diagnosed glioma. Study at large: Patients in the study were vaccinated eight times, receiving shots in weeks 1, 3, 5, 7, 11, 15, 19 and 23.

As for time point: week 5, during vaccination. One vaccine dose held 300 ug of mutant IDH1 20-mer peptide and came with topical imiquimod. Repertoires were generated with immunoSEQ multiplex PCR, while TCRdb's copy carries only in-frame clones and drops some. Here the sample spans around 46,000 clones, 78% being singletons. This clonotype was sampled from a man over 45 with glioma. The sample consisted of PBMCs, taken from a glioma patient whose treatment included an IDH1 peptide vaccine.

This CDR3 is CASSEPKPGQGAPGANVLTF. CDR3 in DNA: TGTGCCAGCAGTGAACCAAAACCGGGACAGGGGGCGCCGGGGGCCAACGTCCTGACTTTC. The rearrangement links TRBV2 to TRBJ2-6, with TRBD1 identical over 12 bases. The CDR3 totals 20 residues. From germline, CDR1 is SNHLY and CDR2 FYNNEI. Trimming removed 2 bases from V and 4 bases from J; junction bases left unmatched: 12. Together with reference TRBV2 and TRBJ2-6, the CDR3 gives the full variable domain: EPEVTQTPSHQVTQMGQEVILRCVPISNHLYFYWYRQILGQKVEFLVSFYNNEISEKSEIFDDQFSVERPDGSNFTLKIRSTKLEDSAMYFCASSEPKPGQGAPGANVLTFGAGSRLTVL.